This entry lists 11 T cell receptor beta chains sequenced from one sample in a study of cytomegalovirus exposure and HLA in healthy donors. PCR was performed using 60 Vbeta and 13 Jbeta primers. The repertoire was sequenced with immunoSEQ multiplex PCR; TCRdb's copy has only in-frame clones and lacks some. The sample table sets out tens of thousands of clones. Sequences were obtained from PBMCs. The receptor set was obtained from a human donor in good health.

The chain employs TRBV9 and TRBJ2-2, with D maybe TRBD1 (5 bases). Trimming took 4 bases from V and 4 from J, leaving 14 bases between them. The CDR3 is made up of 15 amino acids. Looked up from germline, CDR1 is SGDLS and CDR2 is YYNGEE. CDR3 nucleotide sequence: TGTGCCAGCAGCCCCCGGGCAGGGCGCACCGGGGAGCTGTTTTTT. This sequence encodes CASSPRAGRTGELFF.

In nucleotides, the CDR3 is TGTGCCAGCAGCTTAGACCCGGTTCACACCATATATTTT. This gives the protein CASSLDPVHTIYF. J is TRBJ1-3 and V is TRBV7-9; D unresolved. This CDR3 region has 13 residues. Germline V CDR1 and CDR2: SEHNR, FQNEAQ (reference sequence). Trimming shortened V by 1 base and J by 8 bases, and 9 bases separated the two germline ends.

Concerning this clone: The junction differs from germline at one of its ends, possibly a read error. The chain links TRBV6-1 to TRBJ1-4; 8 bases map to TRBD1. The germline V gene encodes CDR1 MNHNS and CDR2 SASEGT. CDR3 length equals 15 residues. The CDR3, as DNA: TGTGCCAGCAGTGAATATTACCCCCAGGGGGCCCAATCGGGATTT. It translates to CASSEYYPQGAQSGF.

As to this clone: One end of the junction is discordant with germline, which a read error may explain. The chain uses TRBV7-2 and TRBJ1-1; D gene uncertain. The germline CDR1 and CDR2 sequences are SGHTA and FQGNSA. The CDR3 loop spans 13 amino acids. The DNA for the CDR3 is TGTGCCAGCAGCCCCCGGCGGGAAGATGAAGATTTCTTT. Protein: CASSPRREDEDFF.

DNA for the CDR3: TGCGCCAGCAGCTTGGAGACACATATTCGTGGCACCGGGGAGCTGTTTTTT. Its translation: CASSLETHIRGTGELFF. The genes are TRBV5-1 and TRBJ2-2; D gene unclear. CDR3 size: 17 residues. Germline V gene sequence: CDR1 SGHRS, CDR2 YFSETQ. V was cut by 0 bases and J by 4 bases, with 16 bases left in between.

The CDR3 spells CASGRQGILTEAFF. CDR3 DNA: TGTGCCAGCGGAAGGCAGGGGATCCTCACTGAAGCTTTCTTT. J is TRBJ1-1 and V is TRBV14; D might be TRBD1 (6 bases). The CDR3 totals 14 residues. Trimming pared 8 bases from V and 4 bases from J, leaving 17 bases between. Germline-derived CDR1 and CDR2 are SGHDN and FVKESK.

CDR3 in DNA: TGTGCCAGCAGCCAAGGGCCGGGCAGGGGAGTCGGCTACACCTTC. This encodes CASSQGPGRGVGYTF. The V and J genes are TRBV14 and TRBJ1-2; perhaps TRBD1 as D (6 bases). V was pared by 1 base and J by 8 bases, with 17 bases between. The CDR3 covers 15 residues. The germline gives CDR1 SGHDN, CDR2 FVKESK.

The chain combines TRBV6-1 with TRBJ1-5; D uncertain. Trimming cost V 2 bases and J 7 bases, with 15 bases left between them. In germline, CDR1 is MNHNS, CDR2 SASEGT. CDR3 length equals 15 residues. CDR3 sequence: CASSESAPRVQPQHF. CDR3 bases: TGTGCCAGCAGTGAATCTGCACCGCGGGTGCAGCCCCAGCATTTT.

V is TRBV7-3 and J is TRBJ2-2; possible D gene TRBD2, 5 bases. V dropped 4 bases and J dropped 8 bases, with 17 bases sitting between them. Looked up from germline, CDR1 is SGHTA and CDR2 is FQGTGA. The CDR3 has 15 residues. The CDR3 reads CASSSPDWARGELFF. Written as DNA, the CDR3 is TGTGCCAGCAGCTCCCCGGACTGGGCCAGGGGGGAGCTGTTTTTT.

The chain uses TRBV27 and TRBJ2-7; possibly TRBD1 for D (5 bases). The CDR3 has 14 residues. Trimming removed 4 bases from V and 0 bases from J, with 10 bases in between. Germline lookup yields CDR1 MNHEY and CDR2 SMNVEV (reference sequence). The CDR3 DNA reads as TGTGCCAGCAGTTACGCAGGGAACTCCTACGAGCAGTACTTC. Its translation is CASSYAGNSYEQYF.

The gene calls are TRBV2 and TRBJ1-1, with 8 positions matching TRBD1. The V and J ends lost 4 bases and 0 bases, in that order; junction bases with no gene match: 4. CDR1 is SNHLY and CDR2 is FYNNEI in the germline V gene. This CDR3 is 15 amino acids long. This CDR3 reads CASSGGDRMNTEAFF. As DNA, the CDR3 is TGTGCCAGCAGTGGGGGGGACAGGATGAACACTGAAGCTTTCTTT.